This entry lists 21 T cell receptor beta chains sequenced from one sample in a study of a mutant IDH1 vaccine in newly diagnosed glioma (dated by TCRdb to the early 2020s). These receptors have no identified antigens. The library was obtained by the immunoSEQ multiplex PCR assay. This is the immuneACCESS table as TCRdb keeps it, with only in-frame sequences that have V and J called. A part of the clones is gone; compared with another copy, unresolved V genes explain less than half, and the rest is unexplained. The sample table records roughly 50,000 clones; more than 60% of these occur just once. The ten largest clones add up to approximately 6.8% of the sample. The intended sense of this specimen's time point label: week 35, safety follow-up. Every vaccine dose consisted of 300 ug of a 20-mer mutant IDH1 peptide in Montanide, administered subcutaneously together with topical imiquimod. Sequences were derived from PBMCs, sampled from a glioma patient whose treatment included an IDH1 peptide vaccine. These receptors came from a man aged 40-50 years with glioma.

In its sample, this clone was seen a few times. This CDR3 reads CASQGNWKGTEAFF. The CDR3 DNA reads TGCGCCAGTCAGGGTAACTGGAAGGGAACTGAAGCTTTCTTT. V and J are TRBV4-1 and TRBJ1-1; D possibly corresponds to TRBD1 (5 bases). V was shortened by 9 bases and J by 5 bases, with 19 bases between the two germline ends. Germline CDR1 MGHRA, CDR2 YSYEKL. CDR3 length: 14 residues.

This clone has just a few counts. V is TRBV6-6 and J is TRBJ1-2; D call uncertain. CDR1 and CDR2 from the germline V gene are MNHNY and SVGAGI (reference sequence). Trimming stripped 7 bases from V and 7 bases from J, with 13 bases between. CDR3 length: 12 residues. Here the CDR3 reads CASMEISPGYTF. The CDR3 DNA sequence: TGTGCCAGCATGGAGATTTCTCCTGGCTACACCTTC.

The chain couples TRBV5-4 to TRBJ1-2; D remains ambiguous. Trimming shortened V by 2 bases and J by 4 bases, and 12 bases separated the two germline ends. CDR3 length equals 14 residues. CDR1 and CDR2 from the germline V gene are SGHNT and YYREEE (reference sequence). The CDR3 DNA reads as TGTGCCAGCAGCTTTCGTAAACAGTTCTATGGCTACACCTTC. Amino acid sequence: CASSFRKQFYGYTF.

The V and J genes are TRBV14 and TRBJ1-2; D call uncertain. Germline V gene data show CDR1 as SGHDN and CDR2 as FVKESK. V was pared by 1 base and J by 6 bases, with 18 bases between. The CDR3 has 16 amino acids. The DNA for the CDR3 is TGTGCCAGCAGCCAAGTCTGGGGAGGTGTTTCGGATGGCTACACCTTC. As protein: CASSQVWGGVSDGYTF. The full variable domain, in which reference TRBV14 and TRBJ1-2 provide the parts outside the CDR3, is EAGVTQFPSHSVIEKGQTVTLRCDPISGHDNLYWYRRVMGKEIKFLLHFVKESKQDESGMPNNRFLAERTGGTYSTLKVQPAELEDSGVYFCASSQVWGGVSDGYTFGSGTRLTVV.

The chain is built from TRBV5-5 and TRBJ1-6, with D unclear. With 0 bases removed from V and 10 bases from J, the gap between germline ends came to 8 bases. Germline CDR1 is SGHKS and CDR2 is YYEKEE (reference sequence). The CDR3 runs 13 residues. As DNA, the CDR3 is TGTGCCAGCAGCTTGGATTTGGCGTCACCCCTCCACTTT. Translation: CASSLDLASPLHF.

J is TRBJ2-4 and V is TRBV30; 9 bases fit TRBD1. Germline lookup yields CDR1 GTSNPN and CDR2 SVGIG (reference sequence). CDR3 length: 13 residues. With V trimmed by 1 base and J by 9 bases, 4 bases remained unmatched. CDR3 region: CAWSGQGDGIQYF. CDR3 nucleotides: TGTGCCTGGAGTGGACAGGGGGACGGCATTCAGTACTTC. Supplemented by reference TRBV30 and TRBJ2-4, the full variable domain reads SQTIHQWPATLVQPVGSPLSLECTVEGTSNPNLYWYRQAAGRGLQLLFYSVGIGQISSEVPQNLSASRPQDRQFILSSKKLLLSDSGFYLCAWSGQGDGIQYFGAGTRLSVL.

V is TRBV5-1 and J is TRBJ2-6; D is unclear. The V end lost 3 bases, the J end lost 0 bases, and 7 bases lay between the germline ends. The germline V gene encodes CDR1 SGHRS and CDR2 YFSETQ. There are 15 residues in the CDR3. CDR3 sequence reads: CASSWEPSGANVLTF. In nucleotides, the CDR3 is TGCGCCAGCAGCTGGGAACCCTCTGGGGCCAACGTCCTGACTTTC. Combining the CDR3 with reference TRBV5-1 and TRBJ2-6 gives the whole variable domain KAGVTQTPRYLIKTRGQQVTLSCSPISGHRSVSWYQQTPGQGLQFLFEYFSETQRNKGNFPGRFSGRQFSNSRSEMNVSTLELGDSALYLCASSWEPSGANVLTFGAGSRLTVL.

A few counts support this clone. Here the CDR3 DNA reads TGTGCCAGCAGCCAAGGACAGGGGGGCAATGAGCAGTTCTTC. This gives the protein CASSQGQGGNEQFF. V gene TRBV7-8 combines with J gene TRBJ2-1; 10 bases fit TRBD1. The V gene end was trimmed by 5 bases and the J gene end by 6 bases; junction bases not matched to a gene: 4. Germline CDR1 reads SGHVS; CDR2 reads FQNEAQ. This CDR3 spans 14 amino acids.

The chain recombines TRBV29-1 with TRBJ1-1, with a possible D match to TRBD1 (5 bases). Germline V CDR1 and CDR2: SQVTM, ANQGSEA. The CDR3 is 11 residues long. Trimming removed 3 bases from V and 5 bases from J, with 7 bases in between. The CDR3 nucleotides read TGCAGCGTTGATAAGGGGACTGAAGCTTTCTTT. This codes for CSVDKGTEAFF. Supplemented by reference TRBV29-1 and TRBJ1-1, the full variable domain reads SAVISQKPSRDICQRGTSLTIQCQVDSQVTMMFWYRQQPGQSLTLIATANQGSEATYESGFVIDKFPISRPNLTFSTLTVSNMSPEDSSIYLCSVDKGTEAFFGQGTRLTVV.

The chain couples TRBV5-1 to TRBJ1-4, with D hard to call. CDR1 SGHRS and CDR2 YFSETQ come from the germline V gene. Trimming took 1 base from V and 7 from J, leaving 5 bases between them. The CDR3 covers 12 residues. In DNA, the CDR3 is TGCGCCAGCAGCTTGACGGTTGAAAAACTGTTTTTT. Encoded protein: CASSLTVEKLFF.

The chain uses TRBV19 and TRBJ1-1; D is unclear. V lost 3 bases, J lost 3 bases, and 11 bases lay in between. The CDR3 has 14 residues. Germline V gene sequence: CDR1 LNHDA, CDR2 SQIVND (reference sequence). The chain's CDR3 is CASSMGGSDTEAFF. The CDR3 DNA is TGTGCCAGTAGTATGGGCGGATCGGACACTGAAGCTTTCTTT. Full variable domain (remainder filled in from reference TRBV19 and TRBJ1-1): DGGITQSPKYLFRKEGQNVTLSCEQNLNHDAMYWYRQDPGQGLRLIYYSQIVNDFQKGDIAEGYSVSREKKESFPLTVTSAQKNPTAFYLCASSMGGSDTEAFFGQGTRLTVV.

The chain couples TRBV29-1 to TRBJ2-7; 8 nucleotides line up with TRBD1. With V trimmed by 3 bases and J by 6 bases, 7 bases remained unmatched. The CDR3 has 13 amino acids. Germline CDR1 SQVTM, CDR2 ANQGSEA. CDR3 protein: CSVDLDDRGEQYF. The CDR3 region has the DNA TGCAGCGTTGATTTGGACGACAGGGGCGAGCAGTACTTC.

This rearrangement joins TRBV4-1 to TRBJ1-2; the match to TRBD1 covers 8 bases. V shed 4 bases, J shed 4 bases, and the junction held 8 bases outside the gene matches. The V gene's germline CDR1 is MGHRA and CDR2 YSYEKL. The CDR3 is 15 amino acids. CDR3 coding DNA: TGCGCCAGCAGCCCCAGTGGACAGGGCCTCTATGGCTACACCTTC. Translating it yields CASSPSGQGLYGYTF.

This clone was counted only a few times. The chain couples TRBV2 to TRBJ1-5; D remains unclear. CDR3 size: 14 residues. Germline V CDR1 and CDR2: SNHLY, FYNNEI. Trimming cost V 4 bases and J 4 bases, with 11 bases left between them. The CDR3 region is CASSASSGNQPQHF. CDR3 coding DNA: TGTGCCAGCAGTGCATCTTCTGGAAATCAGCCCCAGCATTTT.

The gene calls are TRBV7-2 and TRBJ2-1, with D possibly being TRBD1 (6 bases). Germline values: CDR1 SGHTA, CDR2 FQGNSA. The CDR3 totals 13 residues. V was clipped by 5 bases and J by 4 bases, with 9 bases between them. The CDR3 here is CASSQQGYNEQFF. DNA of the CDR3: TGTGCCAGCAGCCAACAGGGATACAATGAGCAGTTCTTC.

The CDR3 spells CSVEPPRGGQETQYF. DNA of the CDR3: TGCAGCGTTGAGCCTCCCCGGGGGGGCCAAGAGACCCAGTACTTC. The rearrangement uses TRBV29-1 and TRBJ2-5; 8 bases fit TRBD2. Per the germline V gene, CDR1 is SQVTM and CDR2 is ANQGSEA. The CDR3 has 15 residues. V was pared by 3 bases and J by 1 base, with 7 bases of the junction left unmatched.

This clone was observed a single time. CDR3 loop: CASSPNPILGEQYF. The CDR3 nucleotides read TGTGCCAGCTCACCGAATCCGATCCTTGGCGAGCAGTACTTC. The chain couples TRBV18 to TRBJ2-7; D ambiguous. The CDR3 is 14 amino acids. Germline V gene data show CDR1 as KGHSH and CDR2 as LQKENI. V lost 3 bases, J lost 6 bases, and 15 bases lay in between. Filled out from reference TRBV18 and TRBJ2-7, the complete variable domain reads NAGVMQNPRHLVRRRGQEARLRCSPMKGHSHVYWYRQLPEEGLKFMVYLQKENIIDESGMPKERFSAEFPKEGPSILRIQQVVRGDSAAYFCASSPNPILGEQYFGPGTRLTVT.

CDR3 in DNA: TGTGCCAGCAGAGACAGGGCCATGAGCTCCTATAATTCACCCCTCCACTTT. It encodes CASRDRAMSSYNSPLHF. This sequence joins TRBV19 and TRBJ1-6; 7 nucleotides match TRBD1. The CDR3 is 17 amino acids. Per germline, CDR1 LNHDA and CDR2 SQIVND (reference sequence). J lost 0 bases, V lost 9 bases, and 11 bases had no gene match.

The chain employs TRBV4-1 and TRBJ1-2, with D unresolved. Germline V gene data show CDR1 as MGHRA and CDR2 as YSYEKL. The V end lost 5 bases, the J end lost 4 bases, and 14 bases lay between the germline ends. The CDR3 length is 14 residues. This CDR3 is CASSINTDLYGYTF. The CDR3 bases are TGCGCCAGCAGCATAAACACGGATCTCTATGGCTACACCTTC.

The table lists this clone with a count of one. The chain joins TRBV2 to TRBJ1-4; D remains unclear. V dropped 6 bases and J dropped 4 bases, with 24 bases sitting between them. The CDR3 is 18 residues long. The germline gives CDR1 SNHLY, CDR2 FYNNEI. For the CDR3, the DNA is TGTGCCAGCAGCGCCGGGCCTAGGCGAAGAGCTGTTAATGAAAAACTGTTTTTT. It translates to CASSAGPRRRAVNEKLFF.

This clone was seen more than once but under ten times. The CDR3, as DNA: TGCAGGGCGGAGGGGGCGAAGGGCTACACCTTC. Translated: CRAEGAKGYTF. This chain connects TRBV20-1 to TRBJ1-2, with 7 bases matching TRBD1. CDR1 is DFQATT, CDR2 SNEGSKA, per germline (reference sequence). The CDR3 runs 11 residues.